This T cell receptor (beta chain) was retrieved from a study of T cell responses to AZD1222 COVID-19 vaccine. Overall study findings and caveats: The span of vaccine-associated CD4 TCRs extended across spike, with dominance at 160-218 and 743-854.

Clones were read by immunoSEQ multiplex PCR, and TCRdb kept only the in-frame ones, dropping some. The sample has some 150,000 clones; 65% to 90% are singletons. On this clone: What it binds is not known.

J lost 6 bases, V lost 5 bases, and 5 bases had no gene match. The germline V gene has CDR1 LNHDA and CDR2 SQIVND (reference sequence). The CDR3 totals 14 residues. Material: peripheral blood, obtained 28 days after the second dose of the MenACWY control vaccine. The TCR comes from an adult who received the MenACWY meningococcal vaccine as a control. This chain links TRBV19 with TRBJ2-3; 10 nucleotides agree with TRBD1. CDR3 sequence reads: CASSWDRGRDTQYF. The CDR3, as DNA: TGTGCCAGTAGTTGGGACAGGGGTCGCGATACGCAGTATTTT.